The rows below give T cell receptor beta chains drawn from one sample of a study of control samples from healthy donors and cancer patients. Generated by immunoSEQ multiplex PCR, the TCRdb table keeps only in-frame clones and is missing some. This table has approximately 92,000 clones, over 90% appearing once. Sequenced material: blood. These receptors originate from a woman aged 25 to 39 in good health. The CDR3 runs from the conserved cysteine through the conserved F or W. A D gene is named only where the DNA matches it firmly.

J | D | V | DNA | CDR3
TRBJ1-1 | . | TRBV5-6 | TGTGCCAGCAGCTTGTATATGAGTACTTTGAGGGGAAACACTGAAGCTTTCTTT | CASSLYMSTLRGNTEAFF
TRBJ2-1 | . | TRBV7-9 | TGTGCCAGCAGCTTAGGCTATGGCCGGGAGCCCCCCAATGAGCAGTTCTTC | CASSLGYGREPPNEQFF
TRBJ2-1 | . | TRBV12-3/TRBV12-4 | TGTGCCAGCAGTTTTGGGTGGAACAATGAGCAGTTCTTC | CASSFGWNNEQFF
TRBJ2-1 | . | TRBV11-2 | TGTGCCAGCAGCTTAGATTACCACAACAATGAGCAGTTCTTC | CASSLDYHNNEQFF
TRBJ1-6 | . | TRBV5-4 | TGTGCCAGCAGCTTGATAGGGCATTCACCCCTCCACTTT | CASSLIGHSPLHF
TRBJ1-3 | . | TRBV19 | TGTGCCAGTAGAGCATCTGGGGGCTCTGGAAACACCATATATTTT | CASRASGGSGNTIYF
TRBJ1-5 | . | TRBV18 | TGTGCCAGCACCCAGTCGGGCAATCAGCCCCAGCATTTT | CASTQSGNQPQHF
TRBJ1-2 | TRBD1 | TRBV29-1 | TGCAGCGTTGAACATGGACAGGGTGCCAACTATGGCTACACCTTC | CSVEHGQGANYGYTF
TRBJ1-3 | . | TRBV11-2 | TGTGCCAGCAGCTTAGTACACTCTGGAAACACCATATATTTT | CASSLVHSGNTIYF
TRBJ2-5 | TRBD1 | TRBV2 | TGTGCCAGCAGGGAGGGACAGGGGAAAGAGACCCAGTACTTC | CASREGQGKETQYF
TRBJ2-5 | TRBD2 | TRBV10-3 | TGTGCCACGGGACTAGCGGGAGAGGAGACCCAGTACTTC | CATGLAGEETQYF
TRBJ2-1 | TRBD1 | TRBV3-1/TRBV3-2 | TGTGCCAGCAGCATACCGACAGGGTTTAGAGGGAATGAGCAGTTCTTC | CASSIPTGFRGNEQFF